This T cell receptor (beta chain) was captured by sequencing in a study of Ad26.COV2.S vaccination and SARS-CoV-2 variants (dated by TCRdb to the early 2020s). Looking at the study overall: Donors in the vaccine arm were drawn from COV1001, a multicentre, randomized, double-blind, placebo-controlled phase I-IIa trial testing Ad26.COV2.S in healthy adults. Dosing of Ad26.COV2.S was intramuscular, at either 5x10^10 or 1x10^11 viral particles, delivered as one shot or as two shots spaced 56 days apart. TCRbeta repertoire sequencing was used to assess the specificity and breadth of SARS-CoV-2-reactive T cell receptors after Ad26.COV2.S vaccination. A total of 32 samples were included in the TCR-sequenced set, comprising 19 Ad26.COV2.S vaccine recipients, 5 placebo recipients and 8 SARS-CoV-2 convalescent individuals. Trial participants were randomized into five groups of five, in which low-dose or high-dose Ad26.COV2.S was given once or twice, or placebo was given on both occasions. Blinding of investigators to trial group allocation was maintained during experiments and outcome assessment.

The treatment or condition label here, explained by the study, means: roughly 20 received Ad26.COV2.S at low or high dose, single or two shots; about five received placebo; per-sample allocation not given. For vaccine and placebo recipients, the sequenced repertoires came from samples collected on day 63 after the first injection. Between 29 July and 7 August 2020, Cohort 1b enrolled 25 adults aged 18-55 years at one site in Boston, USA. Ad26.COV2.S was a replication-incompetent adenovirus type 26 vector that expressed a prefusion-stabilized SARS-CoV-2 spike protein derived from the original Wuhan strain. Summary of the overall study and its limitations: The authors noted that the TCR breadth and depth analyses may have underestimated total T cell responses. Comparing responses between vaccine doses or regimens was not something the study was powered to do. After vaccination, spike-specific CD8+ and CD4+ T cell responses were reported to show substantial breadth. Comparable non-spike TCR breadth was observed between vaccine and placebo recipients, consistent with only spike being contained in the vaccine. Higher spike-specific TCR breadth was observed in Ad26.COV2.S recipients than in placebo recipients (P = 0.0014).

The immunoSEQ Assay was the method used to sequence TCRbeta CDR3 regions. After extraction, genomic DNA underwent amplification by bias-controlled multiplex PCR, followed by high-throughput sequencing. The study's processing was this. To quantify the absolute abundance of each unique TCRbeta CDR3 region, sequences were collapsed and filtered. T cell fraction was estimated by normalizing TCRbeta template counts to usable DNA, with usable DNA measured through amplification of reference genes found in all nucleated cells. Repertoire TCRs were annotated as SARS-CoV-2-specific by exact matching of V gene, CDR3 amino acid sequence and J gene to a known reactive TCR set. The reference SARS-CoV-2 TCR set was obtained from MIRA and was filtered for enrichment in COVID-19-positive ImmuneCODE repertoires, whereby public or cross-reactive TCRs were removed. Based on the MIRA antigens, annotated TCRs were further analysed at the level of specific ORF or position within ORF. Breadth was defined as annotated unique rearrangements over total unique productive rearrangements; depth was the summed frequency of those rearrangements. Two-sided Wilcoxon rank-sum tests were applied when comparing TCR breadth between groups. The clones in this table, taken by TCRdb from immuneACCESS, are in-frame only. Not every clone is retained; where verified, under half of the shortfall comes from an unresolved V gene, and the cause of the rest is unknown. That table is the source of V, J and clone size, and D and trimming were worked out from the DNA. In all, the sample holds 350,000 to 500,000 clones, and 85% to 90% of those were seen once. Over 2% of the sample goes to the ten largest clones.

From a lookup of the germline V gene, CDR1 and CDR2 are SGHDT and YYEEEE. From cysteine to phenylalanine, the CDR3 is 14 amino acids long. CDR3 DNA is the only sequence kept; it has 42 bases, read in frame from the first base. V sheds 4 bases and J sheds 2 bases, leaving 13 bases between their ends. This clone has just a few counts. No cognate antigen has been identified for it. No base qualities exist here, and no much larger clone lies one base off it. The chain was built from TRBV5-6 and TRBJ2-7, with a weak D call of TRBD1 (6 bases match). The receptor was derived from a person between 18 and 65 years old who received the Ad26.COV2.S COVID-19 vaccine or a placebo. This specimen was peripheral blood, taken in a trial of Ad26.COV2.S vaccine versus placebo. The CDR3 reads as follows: CASSQQGSTYEQYF. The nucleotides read TGTGCCAGCAGCCAACAGGGTTCAACCTACGAGCAGTACTTC.